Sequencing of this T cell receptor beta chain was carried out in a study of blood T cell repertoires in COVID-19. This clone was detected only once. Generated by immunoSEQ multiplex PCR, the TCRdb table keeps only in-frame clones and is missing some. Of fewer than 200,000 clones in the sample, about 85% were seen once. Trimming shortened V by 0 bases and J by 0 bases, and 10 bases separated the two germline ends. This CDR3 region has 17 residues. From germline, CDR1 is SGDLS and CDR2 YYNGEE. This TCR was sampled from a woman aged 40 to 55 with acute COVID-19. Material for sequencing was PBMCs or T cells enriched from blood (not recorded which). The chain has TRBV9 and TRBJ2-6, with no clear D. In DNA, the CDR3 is TGTGCCAGCAGCGTAGCGGCGGCCAGCTCTGGGGCCAACGTCCTGACTTTC. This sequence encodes CASSVAAASSGANVLTF.